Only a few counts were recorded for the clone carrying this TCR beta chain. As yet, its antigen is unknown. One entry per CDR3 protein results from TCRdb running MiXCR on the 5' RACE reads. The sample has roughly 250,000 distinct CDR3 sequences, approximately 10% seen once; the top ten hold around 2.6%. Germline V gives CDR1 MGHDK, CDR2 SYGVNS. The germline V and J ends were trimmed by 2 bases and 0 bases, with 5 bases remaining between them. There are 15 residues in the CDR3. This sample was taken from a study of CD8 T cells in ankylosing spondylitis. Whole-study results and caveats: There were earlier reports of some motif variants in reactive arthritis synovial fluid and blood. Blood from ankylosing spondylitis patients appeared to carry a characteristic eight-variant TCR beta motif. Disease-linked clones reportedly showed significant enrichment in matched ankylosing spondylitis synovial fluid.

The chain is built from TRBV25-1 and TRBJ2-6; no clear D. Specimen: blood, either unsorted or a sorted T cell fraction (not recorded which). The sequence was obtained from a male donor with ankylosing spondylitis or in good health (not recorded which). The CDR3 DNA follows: TGTGCCAGCAGTGAAATCTTCTCTGGGGCCAACGTCCTGACTTTC. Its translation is CASSEIFSGANVLTF.